The rows below give T cell receptor beta chains drawn from one sample of a study of blood T cell repertoires in COVID-19. TCRdb's table, derived via immunoSEQ multiplex PCR, lists solely in-frame clones and lacks some. The top ten clones hold less than 2% of a sample with 400,000 to 450,000 clones, 89% of them seen once. The specimen was peripheral blood. These receptors came from a woman between 40 and 50 years old with COVID-19, enrolled during active disease. Each CDR3 is given with its conserved first and last residue. A D gene is named only where the DNA matches it firmly. Rows may omit the clone size; those that give it use once, few, many or a size class.

J gene | D gene | clone size | V gene | CDR3 length | CDR3 protein | CDR3 DNA
TRBJ1-5 | - | - | TRBV6-6 | 14 | CASNLQVSGQPQHF | TGTGCCAGCAACCTCCAGGTTTCGGGGCAGCCCCAGCATTTT
TRBJ2-1 | TRBD1 | - | TRBV9 | 15 | CASSVAGTGADEQFF | TGTGCCAGCAGCGTAGCCGGGACAGGGGCCGATGAGCAGTTCTTC
TRBJ2-2 | TRBD1 | once | TRBV7-9 | 16 | CASSSRTGATTGELFF | TGTGCCAGCAGCTCCCGGACAGGGGCGACCACCGGGGAGCTGTTTTTT
TRBJ1-1 | TRBD1 | - | TRBV6-2/TRBV6-3 | 17 | CASSDRDRGRVRTEAFF | TGTGCCAGCAGTGACCGGGACAGGGGGCGGGTGAGAACTGAAGCTTTCTTT
TRBJ1-2 | - | - | TRBV28 | 14 | CASRDSQPNYGYTF | TGTGCCAGCAGAGACAGCCAACCTAACTATGGCTACACCTTC
TRBJ1-2 | - | - | TRBV27 | 14 | CASSLSLGLGGYTF | TGTGCCAGCAGTTTATCTCTAGGTTTAGGTGGCTACACCTTC
TRBJ2-3 | - | - | TRBV9 | 16 | CASSVYAESSTDTQYF | TGTGCCAGCAGCGTATATGCAGAATCGAGCACAGATACGCAGTATTTT
TRBJ1-2 | - | - | TRBV4-3 | 14 | CASSQGDSNYGYTF | TGCGCCAGCAGCCAAGGAGACAGTAACTATGGCTACACCTTC
TRBJ2-7 | TRBD2 | - | TRBV29-1 | 15 | CSVEDPTSGTYEQYF | TGCAGCGTTGAAGACCCGACTAGCGGGACCTACGAGCAGTACTTC
TRBJ2-7 | - | - | TRBV10-3 | 15 | CAISGDGQSPYEQYF | TGTGCCATCAGTGGTGATGGACAGAGCCCTTACGAGCAGTACTTC
TRBJ1-5 | - | - | TRBV18 | 14 | CASSPRGGNQPQHF | TGTGCCAGCTCACCCAGGGGAGGCAATCAGCCCCAGCATTTT
TRBJ2-7 | - | - | TRBV27 | 16 | CASSLSGHPSSYEQYF | TGTGCCAGCAGTTTATCGGGCCACCCGAGCTCCTACGAGCAGTACTTC
TRBJ2-7 | TRBD2 | - | TRBV5-1 | 16 | CASSLLGSGVTYEQYF | TGCGCCAGCAGCTTATTAGGTAGCGGGGTAACCTACGAGCAGTACTTC
TRBJ1-4 | - | once | TRBV28 | 15 | CASSVLQATNEKLFF | TGTGCCAGCAGCGTCTTGCAGGCAACTAATGAAAAACTGTTTTTT
TRBJ2-2 | TRBD2 | - | TRBV7-8 | 19 | CASSVALAGGHTNTGELFF | TGTGCCAGCAGCGTCGCCCTAGCGGGAGGCCATACGAACACCGGGGAGCTGTTTTTT
TRBJ2-2 | TRBD1 | - | TRBV29-1 | 14 | CSVRTGGNTGELFF | TGCAGCGTGAGGACAGGGGGCAACACCGGGGAGCTGTTTTTT
TRBJ2-3 | TRBD2 | - | TRBV7-3 | 16 | CASSLGTSQLTDTQYF | TGTGCCAGCAGCCTAGGGACTAGCCAGCTCACAGATACGCAGTATTTT
TRBJ2-5 | - | - | TRBV5-1 | 15 | CASSLAGTGQETQYF | TGCGCCAGCAGCTTGGCCGGTACAGGACAAGAGACCCAGTACTTC
TRBJ2-7 | - | - | TRBV11-2 | 16 | CASTLDGGGRNYEQYF | TGTGCCAGCACCTTAGACGGCGGGGGCCGAAACTACGAGCAGTACTTC
TRBJ1-2 | TRBD1 | few | TRBV9 | 16 | CASSHLETGFGYGYTF | TGTGCCAGCAGCCACTTAGAGACAGGGTTCGGCTATGGCTACACCTTC
TRBJ2-2 | - | - | TRBV27 | 14 | CASSFETGTGELFF | TGTGCCAGCAGTTTCGAAACGGGGACCGGGGAGCTGTTTTTT
TRBJ1-1 | TRBD1 | - | TRBV3-1/TRBV3-2 | 15 | CASSQFGQASTEAFF | TGTGCCAGCAGCCAATTTGGACAGGCGAGCACTGAAGCTTTCTTT
TRBJ1-3 | - | - | TRBV3-1/TRBV3-2 | 16 | CASSQVQGSSGNTIYF | TGTGCCAGCAGCCAAGTACAGGGTAGCTCTGGAAACACCATATATTTT
TRBJ2-3 | - | - | TRBV28 | 15 | CASSLRGGRTDTQYF | TGTGCCAGCAGTTTAAGGGGGGGTCGGACAGATACGCAGTATTTT
TRBJ1-4 | TRBD1 | - | TRBV5-1 | 14 | CASSLVRGQEKLFF | TGCGCCAGCAGCTTGGTCAGGGGGCAGGAAAAACTGTTTTTT
TRBJ2-7 | - | - | TRBV7-3 | 15 | CASSLSGIGSYEQYF | TGTGCCAGCAGCTTATCGGGAATAGGTTCCTACGAGCAGTACTTC
TRBJ1-1 | - | - | TRBV11-3 | 12 | CASSSRGTEAFF | TGTGCCAGCTCCTCCCGGGGCACTGAAGCTTTCTTT
TRBJ2-3 | TRBD2 | - | TRBV6-4 | 17 | CASSDSKGLAGTDTQYF | TGTGCCAGCAGTGACTCGAAGGGACTAGCGGGGACAGATACGCAGTATTTT
TRBJ2-5 | TRBD1 | - | TRBV7-8 | 15 | CASSFDRGRGETQYF | TGTGCCAGCAGCTTCGACAGGGGAAGAGGGGAGACCCAGTACTTC
TRBJ1-5 | - | few | TRBV11-2 | 13 | CASSLGRAQPQHF | TGTGCCAGCAGCTTAGGGAGAGCTCAGCCCCAGCATTTT
TRBJ1-5 | - | - | TRBV5-1 | 14 | CASSFVGGGQPQHF | TGCGCCAGCAGCTTCGTTGGGGGCGGGCAGCCCCAGCATTTT
TRBJ1-5 | - | - | TRBV7-9 | 14 | CASSLTGGNQPQHF | TGTGCCAGCAGCTTAACAGGTGGTAATCAGCCCCAGCATTTT
TRBJ2-7 | - | - | TRBV2 | 12 | CASSETLYEQYF | TGTGCCAGCAGTGAAACATTATACGAGCAGTACTTC
TRBJ2-1 | TRBD2 | - | TRBV28 | 13 | CASSENSRGEQFF | TGTGCCAGCAGTGAAAATTCGCGGGGGGAGCAGTTCTTC
TRBJ1-5 | TRBD1 | - | TRBV2 | 14 | CASSGGQDNQPQHF | TGTGCCAGCAGTGGAGGACAGGACAATCAGCCCCAGCATTTT
TRBJ1-2 | - | - | TRBV28 | 13 | CASSLLRNYGYTF | TGTGCCAGCAGCCTACTTCGAAACTATGGCTACACCTTC
TRBJ1-2 | - | - | TRBV6-5 | 12 | CASTMTAGGYTF | TGTGCCAGCACTATGACCGCGGGTGGCTACACCTTC